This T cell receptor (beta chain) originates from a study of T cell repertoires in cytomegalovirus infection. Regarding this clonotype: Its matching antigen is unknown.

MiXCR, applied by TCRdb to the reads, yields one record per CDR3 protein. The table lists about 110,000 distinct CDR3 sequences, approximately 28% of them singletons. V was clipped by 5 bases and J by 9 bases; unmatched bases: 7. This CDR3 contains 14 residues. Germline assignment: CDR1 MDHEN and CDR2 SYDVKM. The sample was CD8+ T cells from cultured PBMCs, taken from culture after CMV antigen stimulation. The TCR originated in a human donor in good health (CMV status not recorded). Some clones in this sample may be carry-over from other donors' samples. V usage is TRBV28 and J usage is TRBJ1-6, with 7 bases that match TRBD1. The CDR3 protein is CASSLTGAASPLHF. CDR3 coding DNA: TGTGCCAGCAGTCTTACAGGGGCGGCTTCACCCCTCCACTTT.